These 30 T cell receptor beta chains were sequenced from one sample in a study of T cell responses to AZD1222 COVID-19 vaccine. Profiled with immunoSEQ multiplex PCR; TCRdb holds only in-frame clones, not every one. The table records 75,000 to 95,000 clones, 90% of them present only once. The specimen was peripheral blood, collected on day 0 of AZD1222 vaccination. The receptors were gathered from an adult in good health.

The chain employs TRBV30 and TRBJ2-3; maybe TRBD1 (6 bases). The V end lost 5 bases, the J end lost 0 bases, and 15 bases lay between the germline ends. Germline values: CDR1 GTSNPN, CDR2 SVGIG (reference sequence). The CDR3 totals 15 residues. The DNA of the CDR3 is TGTGCCTGGGGAGTAGGGGGTACTAGCACAGATACGCAGTATTTT. It codes for CAWGVGGTSTDTQYF.

The count of this clone is one. The chain links TRBV5-8 to TRBJ1-4; D uncertain. Trimming shortened V by 1 base and J by 8 bases, and 6 bases separated the two germline ends. The CDR3 has 12 amino acids. Germline V CDR1 and CDR2: SGHTS, YDEGEE. The CDR3 DNA is TGTGCCAGCAGCTTGAAGGGCGAAAAACTGTTTTTT. Protein sequence: CASSLKGEKLFF.

The rearrangement uses TRBV7-2 and TRBJ1-5; D is ambiguous. Germline V gives CDR1 SGHTA, CDR2 FQGNSA. The CDR3 sequence is 11 residues long. The V end was cut by 1 base, the J end by 6 bases, with 1 base between. The CDR3 nucleotides read TGTGCCAGCAGCTTAGGTCAGCCCCAGCATTTT. Translating gives CASSLGQPQHF.

This rearrangement joins TRBV7-2 to TRBJ2-6, with D unclear. Trimming left V 5 bases short and J 3 bases short, with 14 bases between. CDR3 length equals 16 residues. CDR1 and CDR2 (germline): SGHTA, FQGNSA. CDR3 amino acids: CASSPRRRVGANVLTF. CDR3 sequence (DNA): TGTGCCAGCAGCCCTCGGAGAAGGGTTGGGGCCAACGTCCTGACTTTC.

V usage is TRBV5-6 and J usage is TRBJ1-4; TRBD1 agrees at 7 bases. The germline V gene has CDR1 SGHDT and CDR2 YYEEEE. V was clipped by 6 bases and J by 7 bases; unmatched bases: 9. The CDR3 sequence is 14 residues long. CDR3 protein: CASMKRGLGEKLFF. CDR3 in DNA: TGTGCCAGCATGAAGAGGGGGCTGGGTGAAAAACTGTTTTTT.

This sequence joins TRBV12-3 or TRBV12-4 and TRBJ2-5, with D uncertain. The CDR3 covers 12 residues. V shed 6 bases and J shed 5 bases, with 10 bases lying between them. The CDR3 DNA reads as TGTGCCAGCAGCCCCGAATGGGAGACCCAGTACTTC. Amino acid sequence: CASSPEWETQYF.

With respect to this clone: The conserved phenylalanine or tryptophan normally closing the CDR3 is absent here, so this likely arose from a read error. The limits of the CDR3 on the DNA are not certain, so only TCRdb's listed CDR3 is given. The gene calls are TRBV25-1 and TRBJ1-6; the listed D gene, TRBD1, was not tested against the DNA. Per germline, CDR1 MGHDK and CDR2 SYGVNS. A total of 9 residues make up the CDR3, ends included. This CDR3 is CARRGQGFR.

This clone was counted a single time. The CDR3 here is CASSQWQRNTDTQYF. CDR3 bases: TGTGCCAGCAGCCAATGGCAGCGGAACACAGATACGCAGTATTTT. This chain connects TRBV3-1 (or the pseudogene TRBV3-2) to TRBJ2-3; weak D call: TRBD2 (5 bases). This CDR3 spans 15 amino acids. Germline-derived CDR1 and CDR2 are LGHDT and YNNKEL (reference sequence). Trimming shortened V by 2 bases and J by 2 bases, and 11 bases separated the two germline ends.

This chain connects TRBV3-1 (or the pseudogene TRBV3-2) to TRBJ1-1; D gene uncertain. Trimming left V 1 base short and J 11 bases short, with 17 bases between. The CDR3 sequence is 14 residues long. CDR1 is LGHDT, CDR2 YNNKEL, per germline (reference sequence). CDR3 region: CASSQAPDGVMAFF. In DNA form, the CDR3 reads TGTGCCAGCAGCCAAGCTCCCGACGGGGTCATGGCTTTCTTT.

A few counts support this clone. The V gene is TRBV7-8, the J gene TRBJ2-5, with TRBD2 identical over 8 bases. This CDR3 comprises 14 residues. The germline gives CDR1 SGHVS, CDR2 FQNEAQ. J was trimmed by 1 base and V by 6 bases; bases with no gene match: 4. DNA for the CDR3: TGTGCCAGCAGGCCTACTAGCGGCCAAGAGACCCAGTACTTC. Protein: CASRPTSGQETQYF.

The J gene is TRBJ1-6, the V gene TRBV11-3; 7 nucleotides align to TRBD1. Unmatched junction bases numbered 16, after V lost 5 bases and J lost 6 bases. This CDR3 is built from 18 residues. Germline V CDR1 and CDR2: SGHNT, YENEEA. The CDR3 protein is CASSARLGGLGGNSPLHF. DNA of the CDR3: TGTGCCAGCAGCGCACGCCTAGGGGGCCTAGGGGGTAATTCACCCCTCCACTTT.

V is TRBV5-1 and J is TRBJ2-3; unclear D gene. Germline lookup yields CDR1 SGHRS and CDR2 YFSETQ. The CDR3 length is 14 residues. Deletions cut 4 bases from V and 2 bases from J, with 11 bases between. The CDR3 DNA reads as TGCGCCAGCAGCCTTCACTCGTCCACAGATACGCAGTATTTT. It specifies CASSLHSSTDTQYF. The full variable domain, completed using reference TRBV5-1 and TRBJ2-3, is KAGVTQTPRYLIKTRGQQVTLSCSPISGHRSVSWYQQTPGQGLQFLFEYFSETQRNKGNFPGRFSGRQFSNSRSEMNVSTLELGDSALYLCASSLHSSTDTQYFGPGTRLTVL.

The J gene is TRBJ2-5, the V gene TRBV7-2, with D tentatively TRBD2 (7 bases). This CDR3 contains 13 residues. The germline V gene has CDR1 SGHTA and CDR2 FQGNSA. V gave up 9 bases and J gave up 0 bases, with 11 bases separating them. In nucleotides, the CDR3 is TGTGCCAGTGGGGAGGGGGACCAAGAGACCCAGTACTTC. It is translated as CASGEGDQETQYF.

The chain couples TRBV30 to TRBJ1-1, with 7 nucleotides matching TRBD1. V trimming: 3 bases; J trimming: 1 base; junction bases outside the gene matches: 5. Per the germline V gene, CDR1 is GTSNPN and CDR2 is SVGIG (reference sequence). CDR3 length: 14 amino acids. This CDR3 reads CAWRRRDRNTEAFF. CDR3 coding DNA: TGTGCCTGGAGACGCCGGGACAGGAACACTGAAGCTTTCTTT.

The rearrangement joins TRBV19 to TRBJ2-7, with 8 bases matching TRBD1. Looked up from germline, CDR1 is LNHDA and CDR2 is SQIVND (reference sequence). V dropped 3 bases and J dropped 3; count of bases not matched to a gene: 7. The CDR3 extends over 15 amino acids. CDR3 residues: CASSIGSTGGYEQYF. The CDR3 DNA reads TGTGCCAGTAGTATTGGTAGTACAGGGGGCTACGAGCAGTACTTC.

CDR3 protein: CAISESRETYF. The CDR3 bases are TGTGCCATCAGTGAGTCCCGGGAGACGTACTTC. The chain couples TRBV10-3 to TRBJ2-7; perhaps TRBD2 as D (6 bases). Germline V gives CDR1 ENHRY, CDR2 SYGVKD. The V end lost 0 bases, the J end lost 12 bases, and 9 bases lay between the germline ends. The CDR3 loop spans 11 amino acids.

The gene calls are TRBV5-8 and TRBJ1-1; tentatively, D is TRBD1 (5 bases). The V end was cut by 0 bases, the J end by 6 bases, with 12 bases between. Per germline, CDR1 SGHTS and CDR2 YDEGEE. The CDR3 sequence is 14 residues long. The CDR3 coding sequence is TGTGCCAGCAGCTTGGACCCTGGGGCCGCTGAAGCTTTCTTT. Translation gives CASSLDPGAAEAFF.

The CDR3 reads CASSLRLLDPGELFF. The DNA of the CDR3 is TGTGCCAGCAGCTTAAGACTGTTAGACCCCGGGGAGCTGTTTTTT. V usage is TRBV11-2 and J usage is TRBJ2-2, with D hard to call. Germline-derived CDR1 and CDR2 are SGHAT and FQNNGV. CDR3 length equals 15 residues. V lost 2 bases, J lost 6 bases, and 13 bases lay in between.

This clone has only one observation. V is TRBV19 and J is TRBJ1-2; 10 bases match TRBD1. The ends lost 7 bases at V and 2 bases at J; junction bases unmatched: 4. Germline CDR1 LNHDA, CDR2 SQIVND (reference sequence). The CDR3 spans 14 residues. The chain's CDR3 is CASNGQGGNYGYTF. DNA for the CDR3: TGTGCCAGTAATGGACAGGGGGGGAACTATGGCTACACCTTC.

The chain uses TRBV9 and TRBJ2-7; unclear D gene. The CDR3 contains 13 residues. Germline V gene data show CDR1 as SGDLS and CDR2 as YYNGEE. V lost 0 bases to trimming and J lost 6 bases, with 10 bases between them. CDR3 nucleotides: TGTGCCAGCAGCGTAGCCTCAAGAGGCGAGCAGTACTTC. Its protein product is CASSVASRGEQYF.

This clone occurred a few times. The V call is TRBV4-2, the J call TRBJ2-1; D remains unclear. The V gene lost 0 bases and the J gene lost 7 bases, with 10 bases spanning the gap. The germline V gene has CDR1 LGHNA and CDR2 YNFKEQ. The CDR3 has 14 amino acids. The DNA of the CDR3 is TGTGCCAGCAGCCAAGATATGGGCCTGAATGAGCAGTTCTTC. Translation: CASSQDMGLNEQFF.

This clone has a single count. This rearrangement joins TRBV11-3 to TRBJ2-7; D ambiguous. The CDR3 is 13 residues long. The V end lost 4 bases, the J end lost 4 bases, and 11 bases lay between the germline ends. CDR1 and CDR2 from the germline V gene are SGHNT and YENEEA. The CDR3 coding sequence is TGTGCCAGCAGCTACCTTGACGGGTACGAGCAGTACTTC. This sequence encodes CASSYLDGYEQYF.

The gene calls are TRBV4-2 and TRBJ1-2; D gene ambiguous. Trimming removed 2 bases from V and 8 bases from J, with 12 bases in between. The CDR3 loop spans 13 amino acids. Germline V gene lookup returns CDR1 LGHNA and CDR2 YNFKEQ. CDR3 nucleotides: TGTGCCAGCAGCCAACCGATCCATCGAGGCTACACCTTC. Translating gives CASSQPIHRGYTF.

This clone appeared a single time. The chain is built from TRBV5-1 and TRBJ1-1; D uncertain. V was trimmed by 0 bases and J by 1 base, leaving 7 bases between them. There are 14 residues in the CDR3. Germline CDR1 and CDR2: SGHRS and YFSETQ. The CDR3 reads CASSLAPANTEAFF. CDR3 DNA: TGCGCCAGCAGCTTGGCCCCCGCGAACACTGAAGCTTTCTTT.

This clone was detected once. V and J are TRBV12-5 and TRBJ1-6, with D perhaps matching TRBD1 (5 bases). The germline V gene encodes CDR1 LGHNT and CDR2 FRNRAP. The V end lost 1 base, the J end lost 10 bases, and 11 bases lay between the germline ends. This CDR3 is 14 amino acids long. Here the CDR3 reads CASGLGDRGSPLHF. CDR3 DNA: TGTGCTAGTGGTTTGGGGGATCGGGGGTCACCCCTCCACTTT.

The CDR3 reads CASSRVGQPQHF. CDR3 DNA: TGTGCCAGTTCGCGGGTAGGTCAGCCCCAGCATTTT. The V gene is TRBV2, the J gene TRBJ1-5; D is uncertain. The germline V and J ends were trimmed by 9 bases and 6 bases, with 12 bases remaining between them. This CDR3 is built from 12 residues. Germline CDR1 reads SNHLY; CDR2 reads FYNNEI.

The rearrangement links TRBV7-9 to TRBJ1-4, with TRBD1 matching over 8 bases. The CDR3 covers 17 residues. The ends lost 8 bases at V and 6 bases at J; junction bases unmatched: 17. Per the germline V gene, CDR1 is SEHNR and CDR2 is FQNEAQ (reference sequence). The CDR3 DNA follows: TGTGCCAGCCGCCGGACAGGGTCGGGAAGGTCAGATGAAAAACTGTTTTTT. Protein sequence: CASRRTGSGRSDEKLFF.

This clone came up a few times. This chain joins TRBV27 and TRBJ2-7; TRBD1 matches at 9 bases. Looked up from germline, CDR1 is MNHEY and CDR2 is SMNVEV (reference sequence). This CDR3 is built from 17 residues. V was pared by 2 bases and J by 4 bases, with 12 bases of the junction left unmatched. In DNA, the CDR3 is TGTGCCAGCAGTTTAAGCCTCTGGCGGGACAGGGAGTACGAGCAGTACTTC. Translating it yields CASSLSLWRDREYEQYF.

The count of this clone is one. The chain couples TRBV5-1 to TRBJ2-3; the D gene is possibly TRBD1 (5 bases). V shed 2 bases and J shed 6 bases, with 13 bases lying between them. This CDR3 is built from 14 residues. Germline CDR1 and CDR2: SGHRS and YFSETQ. CDR3 residues: CASSFTLSGDTQYF. The DNA of the CDR3 is TGCGCCAGCAGCTTCACATTATCAGGGGATACGCAGTATTTT. The whole variable domain, filled in from reference TRBV5-1 and TRBJ2-3, reads KAGVTQTPRYLIKTRGQQVTLSCSPISGHRSVSWYQQTPGQGLQFLFEYFSETQRNKGNFPGRFSGRQFSNSRSEMNVSTLELGDSALYLCASSFTLSGDTQYFGPGTRLTVL.

This chain joins TRBV5-8 and TRBJ1-2; no clear D gene. V gave up 4 bases and J gave up 6 bases, with 10 bases separating them. The CDR3 consists of 12 residues. Germline V lookup: CDR1 SGHTS, CDR2 YDEGEE. The CDR3 spells CASSLGVDGYTF. CDR3 coding DNA: TGTGCCAGCAGCCTGGGTGTCGATGGCTACACCTTC.